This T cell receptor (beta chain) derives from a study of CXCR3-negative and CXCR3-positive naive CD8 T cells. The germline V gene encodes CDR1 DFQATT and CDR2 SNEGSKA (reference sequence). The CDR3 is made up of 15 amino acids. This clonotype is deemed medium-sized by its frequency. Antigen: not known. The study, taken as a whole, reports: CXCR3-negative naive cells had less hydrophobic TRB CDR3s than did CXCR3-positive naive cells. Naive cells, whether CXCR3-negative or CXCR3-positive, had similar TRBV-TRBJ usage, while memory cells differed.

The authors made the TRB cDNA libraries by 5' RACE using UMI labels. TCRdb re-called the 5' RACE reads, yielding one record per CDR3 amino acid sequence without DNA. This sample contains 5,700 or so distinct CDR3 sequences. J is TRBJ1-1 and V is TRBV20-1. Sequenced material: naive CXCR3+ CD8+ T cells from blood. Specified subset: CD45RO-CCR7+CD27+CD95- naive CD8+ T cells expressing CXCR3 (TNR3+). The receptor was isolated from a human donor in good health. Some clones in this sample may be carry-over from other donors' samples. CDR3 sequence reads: CSAREEVLGSTEAFF.